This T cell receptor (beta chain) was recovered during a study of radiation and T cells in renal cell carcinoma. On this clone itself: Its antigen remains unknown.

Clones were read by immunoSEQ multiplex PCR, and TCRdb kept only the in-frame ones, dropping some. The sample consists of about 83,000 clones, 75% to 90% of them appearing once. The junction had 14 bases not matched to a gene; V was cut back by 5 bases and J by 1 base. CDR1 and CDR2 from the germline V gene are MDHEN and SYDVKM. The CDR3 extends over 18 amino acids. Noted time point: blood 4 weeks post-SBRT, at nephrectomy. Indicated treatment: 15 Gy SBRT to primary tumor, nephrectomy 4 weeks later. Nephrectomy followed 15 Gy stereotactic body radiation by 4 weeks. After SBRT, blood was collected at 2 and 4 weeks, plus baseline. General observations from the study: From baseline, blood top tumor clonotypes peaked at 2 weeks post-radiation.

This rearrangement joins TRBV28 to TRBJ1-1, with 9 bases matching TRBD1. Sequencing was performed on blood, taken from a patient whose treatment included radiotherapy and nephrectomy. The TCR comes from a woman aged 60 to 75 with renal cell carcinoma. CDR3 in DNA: TGTGCCAGCAGTGGAAAAAAACAGGGGGCGATCCCGAACACTGAAGCTTTCTTT. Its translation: CASSGKKQGAIPNTEAFF.